The present T cell receptor (beta chain) was sequenced within a study of siplizumab effects on memory and regulatory T cells. Study-level points and caveats: Sequences below about 10^-5 frequency were poorly captured, and few alloreactive clones mapped to unstimulated subsets. The diversity of naive T cells seemed greater than that of memory cells, and their alloresponse contribution seemed major. No functional test confirmed suppression by proliferating siplizumab-culture Tregs.

This table comes from immunoSEQ multiplex PCR, and its TCRdb copy is limited to in-frame clones, with some not included. The repertoire holds fewer than 85,000 clones, with roughly 94% as singletons. V trimming: 7 bases; J trimming: 0 bases; junction bases outside the gene matches: 2. Germline V gene lookup returns CDR1 LNHDA and CDR2 SQIVND (reference sequence). The CDR3 is made up of 14 amino acids. On this clone: Its target is unknown.

Source material: CD8+ T cells sorted from blood. The TCR comes from a human donor in good health. V is TRBV19 and J is TRBJ2-2; 7 bases align to TRBD2. CDR3 DNA: TGTGCCAGTATGAGCGGGGCGAACACCGGGGAGCTGTTTTTT. Protein sequence: CASMSGANTGELFF.